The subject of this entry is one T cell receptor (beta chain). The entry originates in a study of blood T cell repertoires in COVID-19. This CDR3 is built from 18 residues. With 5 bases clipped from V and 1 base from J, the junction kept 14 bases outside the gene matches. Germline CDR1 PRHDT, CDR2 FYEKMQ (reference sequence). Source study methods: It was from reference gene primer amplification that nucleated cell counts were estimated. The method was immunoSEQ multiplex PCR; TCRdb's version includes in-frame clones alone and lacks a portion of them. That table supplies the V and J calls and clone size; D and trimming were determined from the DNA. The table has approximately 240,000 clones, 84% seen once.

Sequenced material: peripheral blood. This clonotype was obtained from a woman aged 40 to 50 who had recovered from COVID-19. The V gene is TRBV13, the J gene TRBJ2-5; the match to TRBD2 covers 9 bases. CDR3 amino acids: CASSPRRDGGGAQETQYF. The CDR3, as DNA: TGTGCCAGCAGCCCCCGCCGGGATGGCGGGGGGGCCCAAGAGACCCAGTACTTC. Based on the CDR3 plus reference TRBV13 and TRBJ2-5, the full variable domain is AAGVIQSPRHLIKEKRETATLKCYPIPRHDTVYWYQQGPGQDPQFLISFYEKMQSDKGSIPDRFSAQQFSDYHSELNMSSLELGDSALYFCASSPRRDGGGAQETQYFGPGTRLLVL.